This TCR beta chain emerged from a study of OX40 agonist ivuxolimab in advanced cancers. For the study at large: Hepatocellular carcinoma, melanoma, renal cell or head and neck cancer was diagnosed in the dose-escalation patients. Three individuals attained partial responses, comprising one hepatocellular carcinoma case and two cutaneous melanoma cases. Study-wide results and caveats: Researchers report that CD8+ T cells had, on average, more expanded clones than CD4+.

Germline CDR1 is MDHEN and CDR2 is SYDVKM. CDR3 length: 16 amino acids. V gave up 10 bases and J gave up 7 bases; unmatched junction bases: 11. The repertoire was sequenced with immunoSEQ multiplex PCR; TCRdb's copy has only in-frame clones and lacks some. This sample has approximately 70,000 clones; more than 80% occur once, and the top ten carry around 4.8%. Concerning this clone itself: The target antigen is unknown.

At baseline, cycle 4 day 1, and cycle 7 day 1, blood was sampled. Here the sequenced sample was CD4+ or CD8+ T cells sorted from blood, taken in a trial of the OX40 agonist ivuxolimab. The chain joins TRBV28 to TRBJ2-3; 16 bases map to TRBD2. This TCR came from an adult with an advanced solid tumor such as melanoma, head and neck, liver or kidney cancer. CDR3 sequence reads: CATGTSGRGPGNTQYF. As DNA, the CDR3 is TGTGCCACCGGGACTAGCGGGAGGGGCCCAGGGAATACGCAGTATTTT.